The 6 T cell receptor beta chains reported below all come from one sample, sequenced in a study of blood T cell repertoires in COVID-19. Libraries were prepared by immunoSEQ multiplex PCR; TCRdb keeps only in-frame clonotypes and omits some of them. The table lists 120,000 to 150,000 clones, almost 85% of them singletons. The specimen sequenced was peripheral blood. The receptors shown here come from a man in his fifties or sixties with acute or convalescent COVID-19.

The V and J genes are TRBV6-5 and TRBJ1-3; no definite D call. This CDR3 contains 14 residues. V was shortened by 8 bases and J by 0 bases, with 11 bases between the two germline ends. Per germline, CDR1 MNHEY and CDR2 SVGAGI. The CDR3 sequence: CASGRYSSGNTIYF. CDR3 in DNA: TGTGCCAGCGGAAGATACAGCTCTGGAAACACCATATATTTT.

This CDR3 reads CASSIEARDTGELFF. The CDR3 DNA reads as TGTGCCAGTAGTATAGAAGCGAGGGATACCGGGGAGCTGTTTTTT. The chain combines TRBV19 with TRBJ2-2; D is possibly TRBD2 (5 bases). CDR3 size: 15 residues. The V gene's germline CDR1 is LNHDA and CDR2 SQIVND (reference sequence). V was pared by 0 bases and J by 5 bases, with 10 bases between.

V is TRBV27 and J is TRBJ2-7; possible D gene TRBD1, 5 bases. CDR1 is MNHEY and CDR2 is SMNVEV in the germline V gene (reference sequence). The CDR3 sequence is 13 residues long. V lost 6 bases, J lost 6 bases, and 15 bases lay in between. CDR3 region: CASSTYLGPEQYF. The CDR3 DNA reads as TGTGCCAGCAGCACCTACCTGGGGCCCGAGCAGTACTTC.

This CDR3 is CASSEEGREAFF. In DNA, the CDR3 is TGTGCCAGCAGTGAGGAGGGGAGAGAAGCTTTCTTT. The chain has TRBV2 and TRBJ1-1; the D gene is possibly TRBD1 (5 bases). Germline CDR1 reads SNHLY; CDR2 reads FYNNEI. CDR3 length equals 12 residues. V was pared by 3 bases and J by 8 bases, with 10 bases between.

The gene calls are TRBV2 and TRBJ1-4, with D possibly being TRBD1 (6 bases). Trimming removed 8 bases at V and 3 bases at J, with 13 bases between. This CDR3 has 14 residues. CDR1 and CDR2 (germline): SNHLY, FYNNEI. CDR3: CASEQGGSNEKLFF. The CDR3 coding sequence is TGTGCCAGCGAACAGGGTGGTTCTAATGAAAAACTGTTTTTT.

CDR3 bases: TGTGCCAGCAGCAAATGGCCCCCCCCCTCGACAGGGGGCAATCAGCCCCAGCATTTT. Protein sequence: CASSKWPPPSTGGNQPQHF. J is TRBJ1-5 and V is TRBV21-1; the table gives TRBD1 as D, unverified against the DNA. TRBV21-1 is a listed pseudogene. The CDR3 runs to 19 residues.